The 14 T cell receptor beta chains reported below all come from one sample, sequenced in a study of cytomegalovirus exposure and HLA in healthy donors. The PCR had 60 Vbeta and 13 Jbeta primers. Assay used: immunoSEQ multiplex PCR; TCRdb lists only in-frame clones, some missing. The data show roughly 190,000 clones, with approximately 86% seen just once and about 1.7% held by the top ten. The sequenced sample consisted of PBMCs. Receptor source: a woman under 30 in good health and CMV-seronegative.

The J gene is TRBJ2-5, the V gene TRBV4-2, with TRBD1 as a possible D gene (6 bases). From germline, CDR1 is LGHNA and CDR2 YNFKEQ. CDR3 length equals 13 residues. V lost 3 bases and J 3 bases, leaving 8 bases between the germline ends. In DNA form, the CDR3 reads TGTGCCAGCAGCCACGCAGGGGAAGAGACCCAGTACTTC. It specifies CASSHAGEETQYF.

The chain carries TRBV7-9 and TRBJ2-4; maybe TRBD2 (5 bases). The CDR3 has 13 amino acids. Per germline, CDR1 SEHNR and CDR2 FQNEAQ (reference sequence). The germline V and J ends were trimmed by 5 bases and 9 bases, with 14 bases remaining between them. The CDR3 loop reads CASSADPGSIQYF. The CDR3 region has the DNA TGTGCCAGCAGCGCGGATCCGGGGAGCATTCAGTACTTC.

This chain joins TRBV7-9 and TRBJ2-3; 8 bases align to TRBD2. CDR3 length: 14 amino acids. V was pared by 2 bases and J by 4 bases, with 2 bases of the junction left unmatched. From germline, CDR1 is SEHNR and CDR2 FQNEAQ (reference sequence). The CDR3 sequence: CASSLLLAADTQYF. In nucleotides, the CDR3 is TGTGCCAGCAGCTTATTACTAGCGGCAGATACGCAGTATTTT.

V and J are TRBV4-2 and TRBJ2-3; 13 positions agree with TRBD2. The CDR3 runs 16 residues. Unmatched junction bases numbered 2, after V lost 4 bases and J lost 1 base. Germline loops: CDR1 LGHNA, CDR2 YNFKEQ. In nucleotides, the CDR3 is TGTGCCAGCAGCCTCGGACTAGCGGGGGGCACAGATACGCAGTATTTT. It yields the protein CASSLGLAGGTDTQYF.

A single count supports this clone. The chain has TRBV7-2 and TRBJ2-5; 7 nucleotides match TRBD2. The germline gives CDR1 SGHTA, CDR2 FQGNSA. With V trimmed by 6 bases and J by 5 bases, 9 bases remained unmatched. CDR3 length: 14 amino acids. CDR3 protein: CASRPSGATETQYF. The DNA for the CDR3 is TGTGCCAGCAGACCAAGCGGGGCCACGGAGACCCAGTACTTC.

The chain carries TRBV5-1 and TRBJ2-1; a possible D gene is TRBD1 (6 bases). The germline V gene has CDR1 SGHRS and CDR2 YFSETQ. The CDR3 spans 13 residues. Trimming shortened V by 4 bases and J by 8 bases, and 13 bases separated the two germline ends. CDR3 residues: CASSLIQGHEQFF. The DNA of the CDR3 is TGCGCCAGCAGCCTAATACAGGGCCATGAGCAGTTCTTC. The variable domain in full, with the rest retrieved from reference TRBV5-1 and TRBJ2-1, is KAGVTQTPRYLIKTRGQQVTLSCSPISGHRSVSWYQQTPGQGLQFLFEYFSETQRNKGNFPGRFSGRQFSNSRSEMNVSTLELGDSALYLCASSLIQGHEQFFGPGTRLTVL.

The chain couples TRBV5-1 to TRBJ2-5; D is possibly TRBD2 (6 bases). CDR3 length equals 16 residues. Germline CDR1 and CDR2: SGHRS and YFSETQ. V shed 4 bases and J shed 4 bases, with 20 bases lying between them. The CDR3 DNA sequence: TGCGCCAGCAGCCCAGCCGGGGGTTTGGTGGGAGAGACCCAGTACTTC. Residues: CASSPAGGLVGETQYF.

Concerning this clone itself: Other DNA sequences within the sample encode an identical CDR3. The V and J genes are TRBV9 and TRBJ2-3; 10 nucleotides agree with TRBD1. Trimming took 3 bases from V and 3 from J; bases not matched to a gene: 4. CDR1 and CDR2 from the germline V gene are SGDLS and YYNGEE. The CDR3 has 15 amino acids. CDR3 in amino acids: CASSARDRGTDTQYF. CDR3 in DNA: TGTGCCAGCAGCGCAAGGGACAGGGGAACAGATACGCAGTATTTT.

This clone has only one observation. The chain's CDR3 is CASSPKQVAGNTIYF. CDR3 bases: TGTGCCAGCTCACCAAAACAGGTCGCTGGAAACACCATATATTTT. The chain uses TRBV18 and TRBJ1-3; D might be TRBD1 (5 bases). Germline V gives CDR1 KGHSH, CDR2 LQKENI. V lost 2 bases and J lost 2, with 10 bases in between. The CDR3 totals 15 residues.

This clone came up once. The chain joins TRBV6-6 to TRBJ2-5; D perhaps matches TRBD2 (6 bases). This CDR3 is 14 amino acids long. CDR1 and CDR2 from the germline V gene are MNHNY and SVGAGI (reference sequence). With 5 bases removed from V and 14 bases from J, the gap between germline ends came to 24 bases. CDR3 region: CASSPVVGLPGLYF. Here the CDR3 DNA reads TGTGCCAGCAGTCCCGTGGTCGGACTACCCGGATTATACTTC.

The V call is TRBV23-1, the J call TRBJ1-1, with D unclear. TRBV23-1 is annotated as an ORF whose role is uncertain. This CDR3 comprises 15 residues. V lost 4 bases and J lost 1, with 13 bases in between. CDR3 sequence reads: CASSPREGKNTEAFF. For the CDR3, the DNA is TGCGCCAGCAGTCCTCGGGAGGGAAAGAACACTGAAGCTTTCTTT.

The chain recombines TRBV6-1 with TRBJ1-5; D call uncertain. The CDR3 length is 15 residues. Trimming stripped 3 bases from V and 0 bases from J, with 9 bases between. Germline values: CDR1 MNHNS, CDR2 SASEGT. The CDR3 region is CASSDAGFSNQPQHF. The CDR3 DNA sequence: TGTGCCAGCAGTGACGCGGGTTTTAGCAATCAGCCCCAGCATTTT.

CDR3 residues: CATSRGGGFSNQPQHF. The CDR3 region has the DNA TGTGCCACCAGCAGAGGGGGGGGATTTAGCAATCAGCCCCAGCATTTT. The V gene is TRBV15, the J gene TRBJ1-5, with a weak D call TRBD1 (5 bases). The CDR3 sequence is 16 residues long. Trimming shortened V by 1 base and J by 0 bases, and 10 bases separated the two germline ends. The germline gives CDR1 LNHNV, CDR2 YYDKDF (reference sequence). The whole variable domain, filled in from reference TRBV15 and TRBJ1-5, reads DAMVIQNPRYQVTQFGKPVTLSCSQTLNHNVMYWYQQKSSQAPKLLFHYYDKDFNNEADTPDNFQSRRPNTSFCFLDIRSPGLGDTAMYLCATSRGGGFSNQPQHFGDGTRLSIL.

The chain couples TRBV5-1 to TRBJ2-5; 8 nucleotides agree with TRBD1. The germline CDR1 and CDR2 sequences are SGHRS and YFSETQ. This CDR3 contains 16 residues. Trimming cost V 1 base and J 2 bases; bases outside gene matches: 7. In DNA form, the CDR3 reads TGCGCCAGCAGCTTGATCGGCCAGGGGGCACAAGAGACCCAGTACTTC. Protein product: CASSLIGQGAQETQYF.